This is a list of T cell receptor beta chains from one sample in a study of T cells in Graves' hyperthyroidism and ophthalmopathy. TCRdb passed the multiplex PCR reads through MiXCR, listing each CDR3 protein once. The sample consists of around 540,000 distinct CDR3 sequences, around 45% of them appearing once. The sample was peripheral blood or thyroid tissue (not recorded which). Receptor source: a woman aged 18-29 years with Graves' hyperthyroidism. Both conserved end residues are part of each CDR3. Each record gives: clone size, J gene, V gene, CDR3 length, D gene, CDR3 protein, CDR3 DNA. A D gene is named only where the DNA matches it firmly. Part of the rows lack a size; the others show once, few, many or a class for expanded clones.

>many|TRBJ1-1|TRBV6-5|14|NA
CASTSGRGNTEAFF
TGTGCCAGCACTTCAGGAAGGGGGAACACTGAAGCTTTCTTT
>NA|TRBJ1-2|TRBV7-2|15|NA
CAGSLALTAPYGYTF
TGTGCCGGCAGCTTAGCCCTGACAGCTCCCTATGGCTACACCTTC
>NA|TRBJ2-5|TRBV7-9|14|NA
CASSLPRDQETQYF
TGTGCCAGCAGCTTACCACGGGACCAAGAGACCCAGTACTTC
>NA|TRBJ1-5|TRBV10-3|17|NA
CASSEPPSKMGNQPQHF
TGTGCCAGCAGTGAACCTCCGTCTAAGATGGGCAATCAGCCCCAGCATTTT
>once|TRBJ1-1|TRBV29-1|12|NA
CSVERGAGEAFF
TGCAGCGTTGAACGGGGGGCAGGTGAAGCTTTCTTT
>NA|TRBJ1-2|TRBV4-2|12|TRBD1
CASSQDPGTGPF
TGTGCCAGCAGCCAAGACCCAGGGACAGGTCCCTTC
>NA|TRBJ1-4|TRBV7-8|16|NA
CASSLDWGLVNEKLFF
TGTGCTAGCAGCTTAGACTGGGGGTTGGTTAATGAAAAACTGTTTTTT
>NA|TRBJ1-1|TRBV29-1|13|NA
CSVWSDPGTEAFF
TGCAGCGTTTGGAGTGATCCGGGAACTGAAGCTTTCTTT
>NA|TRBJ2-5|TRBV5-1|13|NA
CASSLYRGRTQYF
TGCGCCAGCAGCTTGTATAGGGGCCGGACCCAGTACTTC
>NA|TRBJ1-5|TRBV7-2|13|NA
CASSLGGERPQHF
TGTGCCAGCAGCTTAGGCGGCGAAAGGCCCCAGCATTTT
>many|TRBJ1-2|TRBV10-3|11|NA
CAIYSTYGYTF
TGTGCCATTTATTCTACCTATGGCTACACCTTC
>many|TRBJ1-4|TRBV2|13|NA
CASSGQGTKKLFF
TGTGCCAGCAGTGGGCAGGGGACTAAGAAACTGTTTTTT
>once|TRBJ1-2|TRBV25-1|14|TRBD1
CASRPTGTGYGYTF
TGTGCCAGCAGACCAACCGGGACAGGCTATGGCTACACCTTC
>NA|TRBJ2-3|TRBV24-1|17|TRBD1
CATSDRTGGPSTDTQYF
TGTGCCACCAGTGACCGCACAGGGGGTCCTAGCACAGATACGCAGTATTTT
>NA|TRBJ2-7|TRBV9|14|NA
CASSAGQRAGEQYF
TGTGCCAGCAGCGCCGGTCAAAGGGCTGGCGAGCAGTACTTC
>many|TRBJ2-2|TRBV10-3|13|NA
CAISETGDGELFF
TGTGCCATCAGTGAGACCGGGGACGGGGAGCTGTTTTTT
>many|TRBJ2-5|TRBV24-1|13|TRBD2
CATSQTSDETQYF
TGTGCCACCAGCCAGACTAGCGATGAGACCCAGTACTTC
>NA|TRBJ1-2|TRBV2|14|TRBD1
CASRTGDEGYGYTF
TGTGCCAGCAGGACAGGGGACGAGGGCTATGGCTACACCTTC
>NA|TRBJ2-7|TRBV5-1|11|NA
CASSGTHEQYF
TGCGCCAGCAGCGGGACTCACGAGCAGTACTTC
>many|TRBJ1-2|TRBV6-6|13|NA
CASTPTDIYGYTF
TGTGCCAGCACCCCGACGGACATATATGGCTACACCTTC
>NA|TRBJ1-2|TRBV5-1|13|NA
CASSLMADYGYTF
TGCGCCAGCAGCTTGATGGCAGACTATGGCTACACCTTC
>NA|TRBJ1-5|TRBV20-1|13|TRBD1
CSPGTGLNQPQHF
TGCAGTCCCGGGACAGGGCTCAATCAGCCCCAGCATTTT
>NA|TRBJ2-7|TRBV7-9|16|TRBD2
CASSQVPGLGPIEQYF
TGCGCCAGCAGCCAAGTGCCGGGACTAGGGCCAATCGAGCAGTACTTC
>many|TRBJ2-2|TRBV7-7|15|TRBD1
CASSTGTGNTGELFF
TGTGCCAGCAGCACCGGGACAGGGAACACCGGGGAGCTGTTTTTT
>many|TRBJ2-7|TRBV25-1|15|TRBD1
CASSGSGTGEYEQYF
TGTGCCAGCAGTGGGTCCGGGACAGGGGAATACGAGCAGTACTTC
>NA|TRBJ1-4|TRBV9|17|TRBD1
CASSVVGQGEVWEKLFF
TGTGCCAGCAGCGTGGTGGGACAGGGCGAGGTTTGGGAAAAACTGTTTTTT
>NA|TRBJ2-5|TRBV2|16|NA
CASSEASGISPETQYF
TGTGCCAGCAGTGAAGCTTCAGGGATCTCGCCAGAGACCCAGTACTTC
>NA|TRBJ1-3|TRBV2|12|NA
CASVGAGNTIYF
TGTGCCAGCGTAGGGGCTGGAAACACCATATATTTT
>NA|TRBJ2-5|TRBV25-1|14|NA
CASKAWGSQETQYF
TGTGCCAGCAAGGCGTGGGGATCCCAAGAGACCCAGTACTTC
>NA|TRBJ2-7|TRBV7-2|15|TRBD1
CASSASSGTGYEQYF
TGTGCCAGCAGCGCTAGTTCCGGGACAGGCTACGAGCAGTACTTC
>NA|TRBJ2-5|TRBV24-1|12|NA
CATSDGGETQYF
TGTGCCACCAGTGATGGGGGGGAGACCCAGTACTTC
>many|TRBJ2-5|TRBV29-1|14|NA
CSVAITAVQETQYF
TGCAGCGTTGCGATCACAGCAGTCCAAGAGACCCAGTACTTC
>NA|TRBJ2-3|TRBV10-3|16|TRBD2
CAISDRAGLAVDTQYF
TGTGCCATCAGTGACCGGGCCGGACTAGCGGTGGATACGCAGTATTTT
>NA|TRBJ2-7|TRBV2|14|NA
CASSSIGGIHEQYF
TGTGCCAGCAGTTCCATCGGGGGAATCCACGAGCAGTACTTC
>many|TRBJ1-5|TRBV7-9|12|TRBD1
CASRGQDQPQHF
TGTGCCAGCAGGGGACAGGATCAGCCCCAGCATTTT
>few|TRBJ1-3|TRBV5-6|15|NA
CASSWDGASGNTIYF
TGTGCCAGCAGCTGGGACGGAGCCTCTGGAAACACCATATATTTT
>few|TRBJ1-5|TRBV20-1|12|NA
CSARQENQPQHF
TGCAGTGCTCGACAGGAGAATCAGCCCCAGCATTTT
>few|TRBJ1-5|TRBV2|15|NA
CASSLLAEPNQPQHF
TGTGCCAGCAGCTTACTGGCGGAACCTAATCAGCCCCAGCATTTT
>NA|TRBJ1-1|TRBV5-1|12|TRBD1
CASSWTGIQAFF
TGCGCCAGCAGCTGGACAGGGATCCAAGCTTTCTTT
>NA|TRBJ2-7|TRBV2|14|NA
CASSEALTAYEQYF
TGTGCCAGCAGTGAAGCCTTAACAGCCTACGAGCAGTACTTC
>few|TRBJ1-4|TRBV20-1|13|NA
CSAGNRLNEKLFF
TGCAGTGCCGGGAATAGACTGAATGAAAAACTGTTTTTT
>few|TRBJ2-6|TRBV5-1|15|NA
CASSLEVSGANVLTF
TGCGCCAGCAGCTTGGAGGTATCTGGGGCCAACGTCCTGACTTTC
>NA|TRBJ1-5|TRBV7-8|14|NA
CASSINYSNQPQHF
TGTGCCAGTAGTATCAATTATAGCAATCAGCCCCAGCATTTT
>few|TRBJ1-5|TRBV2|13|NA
CASTGAGNQPQHF
TGTGCCAGCACCGGGGCGGGCAATCAGCCCCAGCATTTT
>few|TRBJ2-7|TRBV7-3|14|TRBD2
CARVGASGSGEQYF
TGTGCTAGAGTCGGGGCTAGCGGGAGTGGCGAGCAGTACTTC
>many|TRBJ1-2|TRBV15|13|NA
CATSEGSAYGYTF
TGTGCCACCAGCGAGGGATCGGCCTATGGCTACACCTTC
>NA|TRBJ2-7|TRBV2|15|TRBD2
CASSYQGGSKYEQYF
TGTGCCAGCAGTTACCAGGGCGGGAGCAAGTACGAGCAGTACTTC
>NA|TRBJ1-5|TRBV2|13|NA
CASSQADQQPQHF
TGTGCCAGCAGCCAAGCCGACCAACAGCCCCAGCATTTT
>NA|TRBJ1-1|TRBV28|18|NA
CASSRDPGEGYMNTEAFF
TGTGCCAGCAGTCGCGACCCAGGGGAGGGGTACATGAACACTGAAGCTTTCTTT
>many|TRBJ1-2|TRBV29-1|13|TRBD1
CSAEGQGAGGYTF
TGCAGCGCCGAGGGGCAGGGGGCGGGTGGCTACACCTTC
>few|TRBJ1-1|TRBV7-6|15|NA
CASSLGSDFGTEAFF
TGTGCCAGCAGTTTAGGTTCTGATTTTGGCACTGAAGCTTTCTTT
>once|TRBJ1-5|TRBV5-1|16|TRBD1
CASSQDGGQAGQSQHF
TGCGCCAGCAGCCAAGATGGGGGACAGGCAGGTCAGTCCCAGCATTTT
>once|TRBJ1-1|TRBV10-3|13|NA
CAISEGVSTEAFF
TGTGCCATCAGTGAAGGGGTGAGCACTGAAGCTTTCTTT
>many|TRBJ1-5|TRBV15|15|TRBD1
CATSRYDRVMQPQHF
TGTGCCACCAGCAGATACGACAGGGTAATGCAGCCCCAGCATTTT
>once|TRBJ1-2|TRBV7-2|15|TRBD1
CASSSPDREIDGYTF
TGTGCCAGCAGCTCACCCGACAGGGAAATTGATGGCTACACCTTC
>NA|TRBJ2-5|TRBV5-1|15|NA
CASSLEPGSQETQYF
TGCGCCAGCAGCTTGGAGCCAGGGAGTCAAGAGACCCAGTACTTC
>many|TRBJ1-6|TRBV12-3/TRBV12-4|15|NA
CASSLWDGNNSPLHF
TGTGCCAGCAGTTTATGGGACGGGAATAATTCACCCCTCCACTTT
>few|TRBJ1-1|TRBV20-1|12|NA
CSASGPNTEAFF
TGCAGTGCTTCCGGCCCGAACACTGAAGCTTTCTTT
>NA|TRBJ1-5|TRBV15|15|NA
CASQDRMGGNQPQHF
TGTGCCAGCCAAGACCGTATGGGCGGCAATCAGCCCCAGCATTTT